Sequencing of this T cell receptor (beta chain) was carried out in a study of cytomegalovirus exposure and HLA in healthy donors. Points from the study as a whole: The study found most TCR sequences rare, yet found some public TCRs in many donors.

Concerning this clone itself: The antigen remains undetermined.

Amplification used 60 Vbeta primers and 13 Jbeta primers. Measured with immunoSEQ multiplex PCR; TCRdb has only the in-frame clones, and not every one. The sample includes about 92,000 clones, roughly four fifths of them seen just once. The CDR3 covers 12 residues. The germline V gene encodes CDR1 SGHRS and CDR2 YFSETQ. V was trimmed by 0 bases and J by 8 bases, leaving 8 bases between them. The sequence was obtained from a woman aged 18-30 years in good health and CMV-seropositive. The genes are TRBV5-1 and TRBJ1-2; D ambiguous. Sequences were obtained from PBMCs. The CDR3 coding sequence is TGCGCCAGCAGCTTGGGGGCCCCCGGCTACACCTTC. Protein product: CASSLGAPGYTF.